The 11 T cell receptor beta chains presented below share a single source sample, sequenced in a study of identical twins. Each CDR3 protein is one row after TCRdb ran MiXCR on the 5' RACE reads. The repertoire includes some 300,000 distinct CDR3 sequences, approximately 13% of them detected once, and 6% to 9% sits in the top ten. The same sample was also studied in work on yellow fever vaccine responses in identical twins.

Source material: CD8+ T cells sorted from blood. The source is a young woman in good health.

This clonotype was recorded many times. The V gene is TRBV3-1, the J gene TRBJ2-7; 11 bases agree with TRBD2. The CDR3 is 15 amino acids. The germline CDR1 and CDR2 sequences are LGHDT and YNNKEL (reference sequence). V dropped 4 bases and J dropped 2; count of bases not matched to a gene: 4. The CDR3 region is CASSLGLAETYEQYF. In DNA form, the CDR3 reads TGTGCCAGCAGCCTGGGACTAGCGGAAACCTACGAGCAGTACTTC.

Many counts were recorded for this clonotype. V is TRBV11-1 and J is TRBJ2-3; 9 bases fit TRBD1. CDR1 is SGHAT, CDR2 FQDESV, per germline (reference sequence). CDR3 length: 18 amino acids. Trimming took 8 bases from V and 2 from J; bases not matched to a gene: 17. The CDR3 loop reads CASGLLNTRDRVTDTQYF. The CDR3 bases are TGTGCCAGCGGATTACTAAATACCCGGGACAGGGTCACAGATACGCAGTATTTT.

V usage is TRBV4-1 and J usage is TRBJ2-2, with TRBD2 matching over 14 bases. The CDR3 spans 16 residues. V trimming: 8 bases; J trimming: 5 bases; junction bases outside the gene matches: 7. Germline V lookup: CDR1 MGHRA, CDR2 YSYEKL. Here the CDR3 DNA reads TGCGCCAGCCAGGGACTAGCGGGAGAGGGTACCGGGGAGCTGTTTTTT. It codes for CASQGLAGEGTGELFF.

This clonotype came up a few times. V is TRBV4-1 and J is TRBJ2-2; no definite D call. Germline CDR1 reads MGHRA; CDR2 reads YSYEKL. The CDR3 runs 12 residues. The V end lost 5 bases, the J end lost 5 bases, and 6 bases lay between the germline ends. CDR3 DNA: TGCGCCAGCAGCTTTCAAACCGGGGAGCTGTTTTTT. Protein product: CASSFQTGELFF.

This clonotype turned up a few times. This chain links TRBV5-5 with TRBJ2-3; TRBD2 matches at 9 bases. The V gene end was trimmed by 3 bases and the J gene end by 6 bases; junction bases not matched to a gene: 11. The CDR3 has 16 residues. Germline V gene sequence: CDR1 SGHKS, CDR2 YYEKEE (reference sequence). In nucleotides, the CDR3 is TGTGCCAGCAGCTATTCCGGGACTAGCATATCCGATACGCAGTATTTT. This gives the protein CASSYSGTSISDTQYF.

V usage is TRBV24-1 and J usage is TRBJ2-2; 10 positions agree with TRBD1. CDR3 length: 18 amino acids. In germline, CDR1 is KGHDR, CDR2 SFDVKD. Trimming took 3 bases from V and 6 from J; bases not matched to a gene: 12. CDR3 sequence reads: CATSDPYWDRGTPGELFF. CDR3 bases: TGTGCCACCAGTGATCCCTATTGGGACAGGGGAACTCCCGGGGAGCTGTTTTTT.

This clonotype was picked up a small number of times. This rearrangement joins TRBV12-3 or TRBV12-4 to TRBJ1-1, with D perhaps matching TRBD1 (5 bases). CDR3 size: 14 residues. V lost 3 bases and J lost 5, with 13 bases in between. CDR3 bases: TGTGCCAGCAGTTTGGGGCCGATTTGGACTGAAGCTTTCTTT. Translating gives CASSLGPIWTEAFF.

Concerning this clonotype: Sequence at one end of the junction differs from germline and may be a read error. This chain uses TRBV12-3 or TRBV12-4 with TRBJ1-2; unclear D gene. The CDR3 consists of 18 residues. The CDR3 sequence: CAISLSGKGRASNYGYTF. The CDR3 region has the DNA TGTGCCATCAGTTTATCGGGGAAGGGAAGGGCTTCTAACTATGGCTACACCTTC.

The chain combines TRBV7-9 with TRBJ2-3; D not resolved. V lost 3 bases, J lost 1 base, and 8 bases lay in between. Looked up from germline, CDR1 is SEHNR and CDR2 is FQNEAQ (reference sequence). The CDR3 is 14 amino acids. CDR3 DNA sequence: TGTGCCAGCAGCTTTGATGTTGGCACAGATACGCAGTATTTT. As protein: CASSFDVGTDTQYF. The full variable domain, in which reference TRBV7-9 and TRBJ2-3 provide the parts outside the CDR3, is DTGVSQNPRHKITKRGQNVTFRCDPISEHNRLYWYRQTLGQGPEFLTYFQNEAQLEKSRLLSDRFSAERPKGSFSTLEIQRTEQGDSAMYLCASSFDVGTDTQYFGPGTRLTVL.

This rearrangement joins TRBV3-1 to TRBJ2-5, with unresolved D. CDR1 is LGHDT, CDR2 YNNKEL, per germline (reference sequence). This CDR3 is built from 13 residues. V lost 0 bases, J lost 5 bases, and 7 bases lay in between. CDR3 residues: CASSQDELETQYF. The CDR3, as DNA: TGTGCCAGCAGCCAAGATGAGCTTGAGACCCAGTACTTC.

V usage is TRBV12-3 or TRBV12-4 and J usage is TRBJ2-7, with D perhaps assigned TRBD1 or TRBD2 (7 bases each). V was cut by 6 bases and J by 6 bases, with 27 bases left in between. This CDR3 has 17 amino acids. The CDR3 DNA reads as TGTGCCAGCAGGTCGGGGAGGGGGCCCTCTACGCTTTTCGAGCAGTACTTC. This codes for CASRSGRGPSTLFEQYF.